A single sample is the source of the 27 T cell receptor beta chains below, sequenced in a study of blood T cell repertoires in COVID-19. The method was immunoSEQ multiplex PCR; TCRdb's version includes in-frame clones alone and lacks a portion of them. The sample carries more than 95,000 clones, over 70% recorded once. Material: peripheral blood. These TCRs come from a man aged 45 to 65 with acute or convalescent COVID-19.

This chain joins TRBV7-9 and TRBJ2-5; D call uncertain. The V gene's germline CDR1 is SEHNR and CDR2 FQNEAQ (reference sequence). The CDR3 runs 15 residues. The V and J ends lost 3 bases and 0 bases respectively, with 11 bases between them. The CDR3 nucleotides are TGTGCCAGCAGCTTGGGCTATTCGTACCAAGAGACCCAGTACTTC. It encodes CASSLGYSYQETQYF.

V is TRBV28 and J is TRBJ1-6, with no clear D. The CDR3 runs 12 residues. CDR1 MDHEN and CDR2 SYDVKM come from the germline V gene. Deletions cut 5 bases from V and 8 bases from J, with 7 bases between. CDR3 nucleotide sequence: TGTGCCAGCAGTACGGTTGATTCACCCCTCCACTTT. Translating gives CASSTVDSPLHF. The full variable domain, completed using reference TRBV28 and TRBJ1-6, is DVKVTQSSRYLVKRTGEKVFLECVQDMDHENMFWYRQDPGLGLRLIYFSYDVKMKEKGDIPEGYSVSREKKERFSLILESASTNQTSMYLCASSTVDSPLHFGNGTRLTVT.

The V and J genes are TRBV7-8 and TRBJ2-1; 13 bases are a match to TRBD2. V lost 2 bases, J lost 0 bases, and 1 base stayed unmatched. Germline loops: CDR1 SGHVS, CDR2 FQNEAQ. The CDR3 covers 17 residues. CDR3 amino acids: CASSLRLAGGSYNEQFF. The DNA for the CDR3 is TGTGCCAGCAGCTTAAGACTAGCGGGAGGCTCCTACAATGAGCAGTTCTTC.

This clone was found a few times. V gene TRBV7-2 combines with J gene TRBJ2-7; 10 bases match TRBD2. Germline CDR1 and CDR2: SGHTA and FQGNSA. Trimming removed 1 base from V and 3 bases from J; junction bases left unmatched: 3. The CDR3 length is 15 residues. DNA for the CDR3: TGTGCCAGCAGCTTAGTAGCGGGAGGAAACTACGAGCAGTACTTC. The encoded protein is CASSLVAGGNYEQYF.

Remarks on this clone: A junction end diverges from the germline sequence, so it may reflect a read error. The V and J genes are TRBV30 and TRBJ2-7; possibly TRBD1 for D (6 bases). Germline V gives CDR1 GTSNPN, CDR2 SVGIG (reference sequence). This CDR3 is 13 amino acids long. The CDR3 nucleotides read TGTGCCGGGAGCCCTACTACAGGGTTCGAGCAGTACTTC. Amino acid sequence: CAGSPTTGFEQYF.

This clone appeared a single time. The chain employs TRBV4-1 and TRBJ2-7; 10 bases are a match to TRBD2. The CDR3 runs 15 residues. Germline lookup yields CDR1 MGHRA and CDR2 YSYEKL. V dropped 0 bases and J dropped 4; count of bases not matched to a gene: 3. CDR3: CASSQEAGGSYEQYF. The CDR3 DNA is TGCGCCAGCAGCCAAGAAGCGGGAGGGAGTTACGAGCAGTACTTC.

The chain employs TRBV10-3 and TRBJ2-3; a possible D gene is TRBD2 (5 bases). The CDR3 is 13 residues long. CDR1 is ENHRY and CDR2 is SYGVKD in the germline V gene. Trimming left V 10 bases short and J 3 bases short, with 14 bases between. CDR3 in DNA: TGTGCCACCGCCTACCCGGGGACAGATACGCAGTATTTT. Protein product: CATAYPGTDTQYF.

The chain employs TRBV3-1 (or the pseudogene TRBV3-2) and TRBJ2-5, with 8 bases identical to TRBD1. This CDR3 spans 14 amino acids. V was pared by 1 base and J by 5 bases, with 3 bases of the junction left unmatched. CDR1 and CDR2 (germline): LGHDT, YNNKEL (reference sequence). As DNA, the CDR3 is TGTGCCAGCAGCCAAGTGGACAGGGCCGAGACCCAGTACTTC. Protein sequence: CASSQVDRAETQYF.

The gene calls are TRBV9 and TRBJ2-7, with TRBD2 identical over 13 bases. The ends lost 3 bases at V and 7 bases at J; junction bases unmatched: 7. Germline CDR1 reads SGDLS; CDR2 reads YYNGEE. CDR3 length: 15 amino acids. CDR3 bases: TGTGCCAGCAGCGCCAGGACTAGCGGGAGTTATGAGCAGTACTTC. Protein product: CASSARTSGSYEQYF. Full variable domain (missing parts from reference TRBV9 and TRBJ2-7): DSGVTQTPKHLITATGQRVTLRCSPRSGDLSVYWYQQSLDQGLQFLIQYYNGEERAKGNILERFSAQQFPDLHSELNLSSLELGDSALYFCASSARTSGSYEQYFGPGTRLTVT.

CDR3 amino acids: CASSFDEGGVDEQFF. The CDR3 DNA follows: TGTGCCAGCAGTTTTGATGAGGGGGGGGTCGATGAGCAGTTCTTC. This sequence joins TRBV27 and TRBJ2-1; D may be TRBD2 (7 bases). The CDR3 contains 15 residues. V lost 3 bases and J 8 bases, leaving 17 bases between the germline ends. Germline V gene data show CDR1 as MNHEY and CDR2 as SMNVEV (reference sequence).

The rearrangement joins TRBV3-1 (or the pseudogene TRBV3-2) to TRBJ2-7; possibly TRBD2 for D (5 bases). Germline V gives CDR1 LGHDT, CDR2 YNNKEL (reference sequence). This CDR3 comprises 12 residues. V was pared by 2 bases and J by 4 bases, with 6 bases between. CDR3 amino acids: CASSQSGYEQYF. In nucleotides, the CDR3 is TGTGCCAGCAGCCAATCGGGGTACGAGCAGTACTTC.

This clone was picked up a small number of times. The J gene is TRBJ1-3, the V gene TRBV19; a possible D gene is TRBD1 (5 bases). Trimming removed 1 base at V and 4 bases at J, with 11 bases between. Germline CDR1 and CDR2: LNHDA and SQIVND (reference sequence). There are 15 residues in the CDR3. Here the CDR3 reads CASSIGRTYGNTIYF. CDR3 coding DNA: TGTGCCAGTAGTATAGGCCGGACATACGGAAACACCATATATTTT.

DNA of the CDR3: TGCGCCAGCAGCCTATCCTCGACAGGGACGAATTCACCCCTCCACTTT. It specifies CASSLSSTGTNSPLHF. The J gene is TRBJ1-6, the V gene TRBV5-1; TRBD1 matches at 7 bases. Germline V gene sequence: CDR1 SGHRS, CDR2 YFSETQ. After removal of 4 bases from V and 7 bases from J, the junction contained 11 bases not matched to a gene. The CDR3 sequence is 16 residues long.

The rearrangement joins TRBV3-1 (or the pseudogene TRBV3-2) to TRBJ1-4, with TRBD1 matching 10 bases. Losses at the gene ends were 1 base for V and 4 bases for J; bases not matched to a gene: 0. Germline V gives CDR1 LGHDT, CDR2 YNNKEL (reference sequence). CDR3 length: 15 residues. The CDR3 DNA reads as TGTGCCAGCAGCCAAGGGGACAGGGGTAATGAAAAACTGTTTTTT. Amino acid sequence: CASSQGDRGNEKLFF.

This chain uses TRBV10-3 with TRBJ2-7, with 8 bases fitting TRBD1. CDR3 length equals 15 residues. V was pared by 0 bases and J by 3 bases, with 4 bases of the junction left unmatched. The germline V gene has CDR1 ENHRY and CDR2 SYGVKD. CDR3 nucleotides: TGTGCCATCAGTGAGTCTAGGACAGGGAGCTACGAGCAGTACTTC. It yields the protein CAISESRTGSYEQYF.

The J gene is TRBJ2-7, the V gene TRBV4-2, with D possibly TRBD2 on 5 matching bases. Germline V CDR1 and CDR2: LGHNA, YNFKEQ. V shed 4 bases and J shed 3 bases, with 16 bases lying between them. The length of the CDR3 is 15 residues. As DNA, the CDR3 is TGTGCCAGCAGCCTAAGCGGTAACGGGGTCTACGAGCAGTACTTC. Protein: CASSLSGNGVYEQYF.

CDR3 in amino acids: CASSAAGIWGSPLHF. CDR3 bases: TGTGCCAGCAGCGCCGCCGGGATCTGGGGTTCACCCCTCCACTTT. The chain uses TRBV7-9 and TRBJ1-6, with D hard to call. The CDR3 length is 15 residues. Trimming took 5 bases from V and 9 from J, leaving 17 bases between them. Germline CDR1 SEHNR, CDR2 FQNEAQ (reference sequence).

The V call is TRBV10-3, the J call TRBJ1-1; D is unresolved. The CDR3 has 11 residues. Per the germline V gene, CDR1 is ENHRY and CDR2 is SYGVKD. Trimming shortened V by 10 bases and J by 3 bases, and 9 bases separated the two germline ends. DNA of the CDR3: TGTGCCACCCGGGTCTACACTGAAGCTTTCTTT. Its protein product is CATRVYTEAFF.

The chain recombines TRBV14 with TRBJ2-7; no firm D call. This CDR3 region has 11 residues. The ends were cut back, 1 base at V and 6 bases at J, with 4 bases in the middle. CDR1 is SGHDN, CDR2 FVKESK, per germline. CDR3 sequence: CASSQGSEQYF. The CDR3 bases are TGTGCCAGCAGCCAAGGTAGCGAGCAGTACTTC.

The chain links TRBV5-4 to TRBJ2-1, with 11 bases aligning to TRBD2. The ends lost 4 bases at V and 7 bases at J; junction bases unmatched: 4. Germline CDR1 SGHNT, CDR2 YYREEE (reference sequence). This CDR3 contains 14 residues. The CDR3 loop is CASSKTSGNNEQFF. The CDR3 region has the DNA TGTGCCAGCAGCAAGACTAGCGGGAATAATGAGCAGTTCTTC.

The rearrangement joins TRBV3-1 (or the pseudogene TRBV3-2) to TRBJ1-1, with D unresolved. V shed 2 bases and J shed 6 bases, with 7 bases lying between them. Looked up from germline, CDR1 is LGHDT and CDR2 is YNNKEL (reference sequence). The CDR3 consists of 12 residues. CDR3 region: CASSQRVSEAFF. CDR3 nucleotides: TGTGCCAGCAGCCAACGCGTCTCTGAAGCTTTCTTT.

The genes are TRBV30 and TRBJ2-4; 8 bases map to TRBD1. Trimming removed 1 base from V and 10 bases from J; junction bases left unmatched: 9. The CDR3 is 14 amino acids. CDR1 is GTSNPN, CDR2 SVGIG, per germline (reference sequence). As DNA, the CDR3 is TGTGCCTGGAGTGCCGACGTACAGGGGGGAATTCAGTACTTC. It codes for CAWSADVQGGIQYF.

The chain uses TRBV2 and TRBJ1-2, with TRBD1 matching 9 bases. V gave up 7 bases and J gave up 5 bases; unmatched junction bases: 11. This CDR3 spans 15 amino acids. Germline-derived CDR1 and CDR2 are SNHLY and FYNNEI. The CDR3 region is CASMRSGQGAYGYTF. As DNA, the CDR3 is TGTGCCAGCATGCGTTCGGGACAGGGTGCTTATGGCTACACCTTC.

The J gene is TRBJ2-7, the V gene TRBV5-1, with TRBD1 matching over 11 bases. Trimming at V came to 0 bases and at J to 7 bases, leaving 9 bases not matched to a gene. The germline gives CDR1 SGHRS, CDR2 YFSETQ. The CDR3 is 16 residues long. CDR3: CASSLVPGQGAGEQYF. Written as DNA, the CDR3 is TGCGCCAGCAGCTTGGTCCCTGGACAGGGGGCCGGGGAGCAGTACTTC.

This clone was counted only a few times. The genes are TRBV19 and TRBJ2-2; possible D gene TRBD2, 5 bases. The CDR3 runs to 14 residues. Germline V gene lookup returns CDR1 LNHDA and CDR2 SQIVND (reference sequence). Trimming left V 6 bases short and J 3 bases short, with 11 bases between. CDR3 amino acids: CASRPGSHTGELFF. In nucleotides, the CDR3 is TGTGCCAGTAGACCGGGGTCTCACACCGGGGAGCTGTTTTTT.

The chain is built from TRBV4-1 and TRBJ2-2; D is possibly TRBD2 (5 bases). Germline V gene data show CDR1 as MGHRA and CDR2 as YSYEKL. V gave up 2 bases and J gave up 1 base, with 8 bases separating them. The CDR3 is made up of 15 amino acids. The CDR3 loop reads CASSQRGKNTGELFF. CDR3 DNA sequence: TGCGCCAGCAGCCAACGAGGGAAGAACACCGGGGAGCTGTTTTTT.

The chain joins TRBV6-6 to TRBJ2-2; 10 bases are shared with TRBD1. V shed 6 bases and J 5 bases; nucleotides not matched to a gene: 6. The CDR3 consists of 15 residues. Per the germline V gene, CDR1 is MNHNY and CDR2 is SVGAGI (reference sequence). This CDR3 reads CASRPGTGVTGELFF. CDR3 DNA: TGTGCCAGCAGACCCGGGACAGGGGTGACCGGGGAGCTGTTTTTT.